The rows below give T cell receptor beta chains drawn from one sample of a study of OX40 agonist ivuxolimab in advanced cancers. Method: immunoSEQ multiplex PCR; TCRdb's copy keeps in-frame clones and lacks some. The repertoire has around 50,000 clones, roughly 92% of them found once; the top ten carry over 9.5%. The source was CD4+ or CD8+ T cells sorted from blood, collected in a trial of the OX40 agonist ivuxolimab. The receptor set was obtained from an adult with an advanced solid tumor such as melanoma, head and neck, liver or kidney cancer. CDR3s include the opening cysteine and the closing phenylalanine or tryptophan. D genes are given only for firm matches. Clone size is not always given. Where it is, it says once, few, many or a class for expanded clones.

d_call: -
j_call: TRBJ2-5
v_call: TRBV4-1
clone_size: -
cdr3_nt: TGCGCCAGCAGCCAAGGACAGGGACTACGCGAGACCCAGTACTTC
cdr3_aa: CASSQGQGLRETQYF

d_call: -
j_call: TRBJ1-5
v_call: TRBV2
clone_size: -
cdr3_nt: TGTGCCAGCAGGAGGGGGGAAGAATATCAGCCCCAGCATTTT
cdr3_aa: CASRRGEEYQPQHF

d_call: -
j_call: TRBJ1-2
v_call: TRBV6-6
clone_size: -
cdr3_nt: TGTGCCAGCAGTTACGTGGGGGGGACGGTCTATGGCTACACCTTC
cdr3_aa: CASSYVGGTVYGYTF

d_call: -
j_call: TRBJ1-1
v_call: TRBV7-9
clone_size: few
cdr3_nt: TGTGCCAGCAGCCCGGGATCTTACACTGAAGCTTTCTTT
cdr3_aa: CASSPGSYTEAFF

d_call: -
j_call: TRBJ2-1
v_call: TRBV19
clone_size: -
cdr3_nt: TGTGCCAGTAGTATAGCCGCACTAGTGCCCTACAATGAGCAGTTCTTC
cdr3_aa: CASSIAALVPYNEQFF

d_call: -
j_call: TRBJ1-1
v_call: TRBV2
clone_size: -
cdr3_nt: TGTGCCAGCAGTGAGTCCAGGGGTGAAGCTTTCTTT
cdr3_aa: CASSESRGEAFF

d_call: -
j_call: TRBJ1-3
v_call: TRBV5-4
clone_size: -
cdr3_nt: TGTGCCAGCAGCTTGGGCTTATCCGGGGACGGAGGAAACACCATATATTTT
cdr3_aa: CASSLGLSGDGGNTIYF

d_call: TRBD1
j_call: TRBJ1-2
v_call: TRBV6-5
clone_size: -
cdr3_nt: TGTGCCAGCACTCCCACAGGGGGGCCTAACTATGGCTACACCTTC
cdr3_aa: CASTPTGGPNYGYTF

d_call: TRBD1
j_call: TRBJ1-2
v_call: TRBV29-1
clone_size: -
cdr3_nt: TGCAGCGTTGCGGGACAGGGGTCCTATGGCTACACCTTC
cdr3_aa: CSVAGQGSYGYTF

d_call: -
j_call: TRBJ2-2
v_call: TRBV6-1
clone_size: -
cdr3_nt: TGTGCCAGCACCTGGACAGCTGCCACCGGGGAGCTGTTTTTT
cdr3_aa: CASTWTAATGELFF

d_call: -
j_call: TRBJ2-7
v_call: TRBV6-1
clone_size: -
cdr3_nt: TGTGCCAGCAGTTCCGCCTCGGCGAACTCCTACGAGCAGTACTTC
cdr3_aa: CASSSASANSYEQYF

d_call: -
j_call: TRBJ2-7
v_call: TRBV5-8
clone_size: medium-sized
cdr3_nt: TGTGCCAGCACCCTCCGGACATTCGGCGAGCAGTACTTC
cdr3_aa: CASTLRTFGEQYF

d_call: TRBD1
j_call: TRBJ1-5
v_call: TRBV5-1
clone_size: -
cdr3_nt: TGCGCCAGCAGCTTGGAGGTTCGGGACAGGGCGCAGCCCCAGCATTTT
cdr3_aa: CASSLEVRDRAQPQHF

d_call: -
j_call: TRBJ1-2
v_call: TRBV7-9
clone_size: -
cdr3_nt: TGTGCCAGCAGCCAAGATTTTACGGGGAACTATGGCTACACCTTC
cdr3_aa: CASSQDFTGNYGYTF